This T cell receptor beta chain stems from a study of identical twins. Each CDR3 protein is one row after TCRdb ran MiXCR on the 5' RACE reads. This sample has 1.5 million to 2 million distinct CDR3 sequences, with about 32% found just once. This clonotype has only a few counts. This CDR3 has 15 amino acids. Between the trimmed V and J ends, which lost 0 bases and 4 bases, there was a span of 12 bases. The germline gives CDR1 MGHRA, CDR2 YSYEKL. The TCR sequence derives from a newborn girl in good health. The rearrangement joins TRBV4-1 to TRBJ1-2, with unresolved D. The sample comprised cord blood. The CDR3 is CASSQEVGILYGYTF. CDR3 nucleotides: TGCGCCAGCAGCCAAGAGGTGGGCATCCTCTATGGCTACACCTTC.